This passage covers 6 T cell receptor beta chains from one sample sequenced in a study of OX40 agonist ivuxolimab in advanced cancers. Profiling relied on immunoSEQ multiplex PCR, and the TCRdb table lists in-frame clones only, not all of them. The table includes about 69,000 clones, about four fifths detected once. The sample in question was CD4+ or CD8+ T cells sorted from blood, obtained in a trial of the OX40 agonist ivuxolimab. The receptors stem from an adult with an advanced solid tumor such as melanoma, head and neck, liver or kidney cancer.

The chain employs TRBV2 and TRBJ2-1; D gene unclear. Germline CDR1 is SNHLY and CDR2 is FYNNEI. The CDR3 is made up of 12 amino acids. V was trimmed by 4 bases and J by 9 bases, leaving 10 bases between them. The CDR3 bases are TGTGCCAGCAGTGGGCATCGAACTGAGCAGTTCTTC. The encoded protein is CASSGHRTEQFF. The full variable domain, completed using reference TRBV2 and TRBJ2-1, is EPEVTQTPSHQVTQMGQEVILRCVPISNHLYFYWYRQILGQKVEFLVSFYNNEISEKSEIFDDQFSVERPDGSNFTLKIRSTKLEDSAMYFCASSGHRTEQFFGPGTRLTVL.

The chain links TRBV10-3 to TRBJ2-1, with a tentative D call TRBD1 (5 bases). The CDR3 is made up of 13 amino acids. CDR1 is ENHRY and CDR2 is SYGVKD in the germline V gene. Deletions cut 10 bases from V and 10 bases from J, with 20 bases between. The CDR3 coding sequence is TGTGCCAGCCGGGTCGTAGGACATCCCGAGCAGTTCTTC. Its translation is CASRVVGHPEQFF.

This rearrangement joins TRBV2 to TRBJ1-1; 8 bases map to TRBD1. Trimming removed 8 bases from V and 2 bases from J; junction bases left unmatched: 4. The CDR3 spans 13 residues. CDR1 is SNHLY, CDR2 FYNNEI, per germline. CDR3 sequence reads: CASAGTGNTEAFF. CDR3 in DNA: TGTGCCAGCGCCGGGACAGGCAACACTGAAGCTTTCTTT.

J is TRBJ1-2 and V is TRBV27; D uncertain. V lost 5 bases, J lost 7 bases, and 11 bases lay in between. The length of the CDR3 is 12 residues. Germline lookup yields CDR1 MNHEY and CDR2 SMNVEV (reference sequence). The CDR3 coding sequence is TGTGCCAGCAGTCCCCTGGAGGGTGGCTACACCTTC. It yields the protein CASSPLEGGYTF.

The chain joins TRBV27 to TRBJ2-7; 7 bases map to TRBD2. V trimming: 4 bases; J trimming: 2 bases; junction bases outside the gene matches: 8. CDR3 length: 15 amino acids. Germline V CDR1 and CDR2: MNHEY, SMNVEV (reference sequence). The CDR3 bases are TGTGCCAGCAGTTCGCTGGTAGCGGGCCCCTACGAGCAGTACTTC. As protein: CASSSLVAGPYEQYF.

This chain uses TRBV5-1 with TRBJ2-3; tentative D call: TRBD1 (6 bases). V was pared by 4 bases and J by 12 bases, with 15 bases between. Per the germline V gene, CDR1 is SGHRS and CDR2 is YFSETQ. There are 12 residues in the CDR3. CDR3 amino acids: CASSPGEISQYF. For the CDR3, the DNA is TGCGCCAGCAGCCCAGGGGAGATCTCCCAGTATTTT.